The 24 T cell receptor beta chains below were found in one sample sequenced in a study of post-analysis software for immune sequencing data. Findings and limits, study-wide: Comparison of patients with controls showed five TRBV segments more frequent in patients, TRBV5-6, TRBV5-1 and TRBV20-1 among them.

Carried by the TCR beta cDNA libraries were unique molecular identifiers. Using its own MiXCR run on the PCR reads, TCRdb lists one record per CDR3 protein. The sample holds fewer than 850,000 distinct CDR3 sequences, roughly 29% seen once. These receptors' antigens are unknown. The source material was blood. These receptors came from a girl aged 5-17 years with multiple sclerosis.

This clonotype has just a few counts. V and J are TRBV14 and TRBJ2-1, with 13 bases lining up with TRBD2. Germline loops: CDR1 SGHDN, CDR2 FVKESK. Trimming at V came to 3 bases and at J to 6 bases, leaving 8 bases not matched to a gene. The CDR3 totals 17 residues. The CDR3 nucleotides read TGTGCCAGCAGCCAGAAACTAGCGGGAGGGCCGGGCAATGAGCAGTTCTTC. This encodes CASSQKLAGGPGNEQFF.

This clonotype was detected only a few times. The chain is built from TRBV10-3 and TRBJ1-2; D remains unclear. Germline V gene data show CDR1 as ENHRY and CDR2 as SYGVKD. This CDR3 is 15 amino acids long. Trimming shortened V by 10 bases and J by 8 bases, and 26 bases separated the two germline ends. Here the CDR3 reads CATAALGVLTMGYTF. Here the CDR3 DNA reads TGTGCCACGGCGGCCCTCGGGGTACTAACTATGGGCTACACCTTC.

The gene calls are TRBV28 and TRBJ1-5; the D gene is possibly TRBD1 (5 bases). Germline V CDR1 and CDR2: MDHEN, SYDVKM. The CDR3 spans 15 residues. Trimming stripped 5 bases from V and 0 bases from J, with 11 bases between. The CDR3 loop reads CASSPGRYSNQPQHF. The CDR3 DNA reads as TGTGCCAGCAGTCCGGGACGGTATAGCAATCAGCCCCAGCATTTT.

V gene TRBV24-1 combines with J gene TRBJ2-3; D is undetermined. The CDR3 length is 16 residues. Trimming removed 7 bases from V and 0 bases from J, with 16 bases in between. Germline V CDR1 and CDR2: KGHDR, SFDVKD. CDR3 sequence: CATRPRSATSTDTQYF. The CDR3 DNA reads TGTGCCACCAGACCGAGATCCGCTACCAGCACAGATACGCAGTATTTT.

This clonotype was seen only a few times. The rearrangement uses TRBV29-1 and TRBJ1-1; D call uncertain. V was clipped by 8 bases and J by 1 base, with 17 bases between them. The V gene's germline CDR1 is SQVTM and CDR2 ANQGSEA. CDR3 length equals 14 residues. The CDR3 protein is CSSLGQTTNTEAFF. The CDR3 DNA is TGCAGCTCACTCGGGCAGACTACGAACACTGAAGCTTTCTTT.

This clonotype has a single count. The chain is built from TRBV20-1 and TRBJ2-1, with 9 bases fitting TRBD2. The V gene's germline CDR1 is DFQATT and CDR2 SNEGSKA (reference sequence). V dropped 6 bases and J dropped 5; count of bases not matched to a gene: 14. This CDR3 has 16 residues. The CDR3 coding sequence is TGCAGTGCGGTCCCGTCTTGCATAGCGGGGGACAATGAGCAGTTCTTC. As protein: CSAVPSCIAGDNEQFF.

This clonotype was detected only a few times. The junction and the germline gene differ at one end; a read error may be behind it. CDR3 in DNA: TGTGCCGGCAGTGGGACAGGGGGTCTAGATACGCAGTATTTT. This codes for CAGSGTGGLDTQYF. The rearrangement joins TRBV12-3 or TRBV12-4 to TRBJ2-3; 11 bases are shared with TRBD1. There are 14 residues in the CDR3.

The chain links TRBV19 to TRBJ1-1; TRBD1 is a possible D gene (6 bases). CDR1 is LNHDA and CDR2 is SQIVND in the germline V gene (reference sequence). V was trimmed by 5 bases and J by 2 bases, leaving 15 bases between them. The CDR3 has 15 amino acids. The CDR3 nucleotides read TGTGCCAGTAGTGCCGGGGACACCTACAACACTGAAGCTTTCTTT. Protein product: CASSAGDTYNTEAFF.

The genes are TRBV11-2 and TRBJ2-7; 10 positions match TRBD2. The J call may be wrong; the DNA end is better matched by TRBJ2-4. CDR1 is SGHAT and CDR2 is FQNNGV in the germline V gene. The CDR3 is made up of 16 amino acids. The DNA of the CDR3 is TGTGCCAGCAGCCGAAGCGGGGGGGCTTTCGTCAACATTCAGTACTTC. The encoded protein is CASSRSGGAFVNIQYF.

This clonotype has a count of ten or more. This chain uses TRBV29-1 with TRBJ2-7; D unresolved. The CDR3 runs 13 residues. Germline CDR1 and CDR2: SQVTM and ANQGSEA. V lost 5 bases and J lost 0, with 11 bases in between. CDR3 nucleotides: TGCAGCGTTCGCAGCCGTAGCTCCTACGAGCAGTACTTC. Residues: CSVRSRSSYEQYF.

In this sample, this clonotype turned up many times. The chain is built from TRBV6-5 and TRBJ2-7; D might be TRBD1 or TRBD2, each matching 6 bases. The CDR3 length is 16 residues. The V end lost 6 bases, the J end lost 3 bases, and 21 bases lay between the germline ends. The V gene's germline CDR1 is MNHEY and CDR2 SVGAGI. The CDR3 reads CASRPPGAGNDYEQYF. DNA for the CDR3: TGTGCCAGCAGACCCCCGGGGGCGGGCAACGACTACGAGCAGTACTTC.

V gene TRBV20-1 combines with J gene TRBJ1-2; weak D call: TRBD1 (5 bases). V was cut by 0 bases and J by 3 bases, with 8 bases left in between. Germline CDR1 and CDR2: DFQATT and SNEGSKA (reference sequence). This CDR3 spans 13 amino acids. The CDR3 region has the DNA TGCAGTGCTAGAGATCCAGGGCACTATGGCTACACCTTC. Translated: CSARDPGHYGYTF.

This clonotype was counted between two and nine times. The rearrangement uses TRBV12-3 or TRBV12-4 and TRBJ2-5; maybe TRBD1 (5 bases). The CDR3 spans 14 residues. The ends were cut back, 3 bases at V and 3 bases at J, with 11 bases in the middle. DNA of the CDR3: TGTGCCAGCAGTTTCAGGGTTGAGAAAGAGACCCAGTACTTC. Its protein product is CASSFRVEKETQYF.

The rearrangement links TRBV10-3 to TRBJ1-6; D ambiguous. Germline loops: CDR1 ENHRY, CDR2 SYGVKD. The CDR3 has 15 amino acids. Trimming removed 3 bases from V and 6 bases from J, with 12 bases in between. The CDR3 here is CAISELGFRNSPLHF. The CDR3 DNA reads as TGTGCCATCAGTGAACTGGGGTTCCGTAATTCACCCCTCCACTTT.

This clonotype was detected once. One junction end disagrees with the germline gene, perhaps due to a read error. This sequence joins TRBV5-1 and TRBJ2-3; TRBD1 aligns across 8 bases. The CDR3 runs 14 residues. The germline gives CDR1 SGHRS, CDR2 YFSETQ. The CDR3 sequence is CVSGPGGVSDTQYF. In DNA form, the CDR3 reads TGCGTCAGCGGTCCAGGGGGCGTTTCAGATACGCAGTATTTT. The full variable domain, completed using reference TRBV5-1 and TRBJ2-3, is KAGVTQTPRYLIKTRGQQVTLSCSPISGHRSVSWYQQTPGQGLQFLFEYFSETQRNKGNFPGRFSGRQFSNSRSEMNVSTLELGDSALYLCVSGPGGVSDTQYFGPGTRLTVL.

This clonotype was counted between two and nine times. The V call is TRBV12-3 or TRBV12-4, the J call TRBJ2-1; D possibly corresponds to TRBD1 (6 bases). The CDR3 sequence is 16 residues long. The ends were cut back, 4 bases at V and 4 bases at J, with 17 bases in the middle. The DNA for the CDR3 is TGTGCCAGCAGTTCCGTTTCGGGACATAATTACAATGAGCAGTTCTTC. This translates into CASSSVSGHNYNEQFF.

The rearrangement links TRBV20-1 to TRBJ2-7; TRBD2 matches 9 bases. The CDR3 contains 14 residues. Trimming took 4 bases from V and 2 from J; bases not matched to a gene: 6. Germline CDR1 reads DFQATT; CDR2 reads SNEGSKA (reference sequence). CDR3 region: CSATRTSVTYEQYF. The CDR3 bases are TGCAGTGCTACCAGGACTAGCGTCACCTACGAGCAGTACTTC.

V is TRBV29-1 and J is TRBJ1-6; the match to TRBD1 covers 8 bases. The CDR3 loop spans 14 amino acids. V was clipped by 5 bases and J by 5 bases; unmatched bases: 5. CDR1 is SQVTM and CDR2 is ANQGSEA in the germline V gene. This chain's CDR3 is CSVQTQGDNSPLHF. The CDR3 DNA is TGCAGCGTTCAAACACAGGGGGATAATTCACCCCTCCACTTT.

Only a few counts were recorded for this clonotype. V is TRBV27 and J is TRBJ2-5; TRBD1 matches at 9 bases. CDR1 and CDR2 from the germline V gene are MNHEY and SMNVEV (reference sequence). Trimming cost V 2 bases and J 11 bases; bases outside gene matches: 9. This CDR3 is built from 14 residues. The CDR3 DNA reads TGTGCCAGCAGTTTAATCTACGGGACAGGGAAGCAGTACTTC. Encoded protein: CASSLIYGTGKQYF.

The chain is built from TRBV15 and TRBJ2-3; D unclear. CDR1 is LNHNV and CDR2 is YYDKDF in the germline V gene (reference sequence). The germline V and J ends were trimmed by 4 bases and 0 bases, with 8 bases remaining between them. The CDR3 sequence is 14 residues long. CDR3 nucleotide sequence: TGTGCCACCAGCAAGTCACAGAGCACAGATACGCAGTATTTT. Translated, it gives CATSKSQSTDTQYF. The full variable domain, with the rest looked up from reference TRBV15 and TRBJ2-3, is DAMVIQNPRYQVTQFGKPVTLSCSQTLNHNVMYWYQQKSSQAPKLLFHYYDKDFNNEADTPDNFQSRRPNTSFCFLDIRSPGLGDTAMYLCATSKSQSTDTQYFGPGTRLTVL.

The chain combines TRBV3-1 with TRBJ1-5; D uncertain. The V gene lost 0 bases and the J gene lost 3 bases, with 3 bases spanning the gap. CDR1 is LGHDT, CDR2 YNNKEL, per germline (reference sequence). The CDR3 is 13 residues long. The CDR3: CASSQDHNQPQHF. In nucleotides, the CDR3 is TGTGCCAGCAGCCAAGACCACAATCAGCCCCAGCATTTT.

Note on this clonotype: At one end, the junction sequence differs from germline, possibly due to a read error. The chain carries TRBV7-9 and TRBJ2-7; TRBD1 aligns across 9 bases. Germline V lookup: CDR1 SEHNR, CDR2 FQNEAQ (reference sequence). The CDR3 has 15 amino acids. Written as DNA, the CDR3 is TGTGCCAGCAGCTGGGTAACAGGGGGCCGGGAGACCCAGTACTTT. Translation gives CASSWVTGGRETQYF.

The chain uses TRBV7-2 and TRBJ1-2; 7 nucleotides align to TRBD1. V shed 4 bases and J 8 bases; nucleotides not matched to a gene: 19. CDR3 size: 17 residues. The germline gives CDR1 SGHTA, CDR2 FQGNSA. CDR3 DNA sequence: TGTGCCAGCAGCTCAGCGCCCGTACTGGACAGGAACCACGGCTACACCTTC. It translates to CASSSAPVLDRNHGYTF.

Only a few counts were recorded for this clonotype. The chain employs TRBV29-1 and TRBJ2-1; 9 bases agree with TRBD2. The CDR3 runs to 14 residues. Germline V gives CDR1 SQVTM, CDR2 ANQGSEA. V shed 7 bases, J shed 4 bases, and the junction held 8 bases outside the gene matches. The CDR3 bases are TGCAGCGGGGGGAGCGGGGGGATATACAATGAGCAGTTCTTC. Translated, it gives CSGGSGGIYNEQFF.